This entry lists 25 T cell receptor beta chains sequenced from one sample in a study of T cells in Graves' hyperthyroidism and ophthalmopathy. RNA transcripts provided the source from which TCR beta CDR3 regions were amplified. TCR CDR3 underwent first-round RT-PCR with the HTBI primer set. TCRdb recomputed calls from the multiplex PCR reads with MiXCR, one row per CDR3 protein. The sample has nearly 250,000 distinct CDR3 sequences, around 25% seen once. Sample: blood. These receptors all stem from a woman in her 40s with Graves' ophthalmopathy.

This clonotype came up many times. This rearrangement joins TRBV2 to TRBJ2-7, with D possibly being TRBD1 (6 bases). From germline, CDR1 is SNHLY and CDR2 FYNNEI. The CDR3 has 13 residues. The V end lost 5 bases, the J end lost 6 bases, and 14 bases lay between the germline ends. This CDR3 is CASSSTGSGEQYF. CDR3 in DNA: TGTGCCAGCAGTTCCACAGGGTCAGGCGAGCAGTACTTC.

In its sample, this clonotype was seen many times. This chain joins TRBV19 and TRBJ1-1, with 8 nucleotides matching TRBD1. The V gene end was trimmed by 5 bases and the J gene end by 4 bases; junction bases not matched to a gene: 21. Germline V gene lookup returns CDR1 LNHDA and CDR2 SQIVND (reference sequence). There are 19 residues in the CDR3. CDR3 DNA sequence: TGTGCCAGTAGTCCTTCCGACAGGGGAGTGATTAAAGGAGGCACTGAAGCTTTCTTT. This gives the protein CASSPSDRGVIKGGTEAFF.

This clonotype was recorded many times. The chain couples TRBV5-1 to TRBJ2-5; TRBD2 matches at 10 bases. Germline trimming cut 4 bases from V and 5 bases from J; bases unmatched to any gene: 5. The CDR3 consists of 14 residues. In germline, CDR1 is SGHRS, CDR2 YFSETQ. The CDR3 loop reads CASSPLAGDETQYF. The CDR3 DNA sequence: TGCGCCAGCAGCCCTCTAGCGGGAGATGAGACCCAGTACTTC.

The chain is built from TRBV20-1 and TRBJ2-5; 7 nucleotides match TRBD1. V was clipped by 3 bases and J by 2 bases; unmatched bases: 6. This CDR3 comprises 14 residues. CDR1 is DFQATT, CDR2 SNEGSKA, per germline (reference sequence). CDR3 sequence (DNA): TGCAGTGCTAGGTGGACAGGTGGGCAAGAGACCCAGTACTTC. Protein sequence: CSARWTGGQETQYF.

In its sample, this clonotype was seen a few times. The CDR3 DNA reads TGTGCCACCAGCAGAGCGGCTAGCGGGGGCCAAGAGACCCAGTACTTC. Translation gives CATSRAASGGQETQYF. The chain is built from TRBV15 and TRBJ2-5, with 10 nucleotides matching TRBD2. The trim removed 1 base at V and 1 base at J, leaving 3 bases unmatched. CDR3 length equals 16 residues. Germline V gene sequence: CDR1 LNHNV, CDR2 YYDKDF (reference sequence).

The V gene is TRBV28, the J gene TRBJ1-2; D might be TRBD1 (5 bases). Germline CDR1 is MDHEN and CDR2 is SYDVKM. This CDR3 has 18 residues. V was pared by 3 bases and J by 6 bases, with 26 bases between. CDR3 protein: CASSLPGGGEDQPHGYTF. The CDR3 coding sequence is TGTGCCAGCAGTTTGCCTGGGGGAGGGGAGGATCAACCTCATGGCTACACCTTC.

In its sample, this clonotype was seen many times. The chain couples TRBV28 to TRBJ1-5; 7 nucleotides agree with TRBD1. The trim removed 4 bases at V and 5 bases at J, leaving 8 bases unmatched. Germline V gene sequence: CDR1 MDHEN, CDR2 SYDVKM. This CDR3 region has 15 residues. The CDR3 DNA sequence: TGTGCCAGCAGTTCAAGCACAGGGGTTTATCAGCCCCAGCATTTT. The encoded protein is CASSSSTGVYQPQHF.

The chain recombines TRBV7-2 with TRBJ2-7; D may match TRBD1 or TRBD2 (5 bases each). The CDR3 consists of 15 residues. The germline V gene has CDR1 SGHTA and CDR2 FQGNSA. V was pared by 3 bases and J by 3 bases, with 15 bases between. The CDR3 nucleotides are TGTGCCAGCAGCTTGCTCGGGACCAGCGACTACGAGCAGTACTTC. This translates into CASSLLGTSDYEQYF. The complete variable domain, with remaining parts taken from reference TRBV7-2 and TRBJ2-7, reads GAGVSQSPSNKVTEKGKDVELRCDPISGHTALYWYRQSLGQGLEFLIYFQGNSAPDKSGLPSDRFSAERTGGSVSTLTIQRTQQEDSAVYLCASSLLGTSDYEQYFGPGTRLTVT.

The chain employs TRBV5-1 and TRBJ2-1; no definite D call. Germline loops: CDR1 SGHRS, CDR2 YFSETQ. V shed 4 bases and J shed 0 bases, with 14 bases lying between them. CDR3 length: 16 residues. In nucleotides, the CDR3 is TGCGCCAGCAGCACGGACGGACCAAGCTCCTACAATGAGCAGTTCTTC. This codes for CASSTDGPSSYNEQFF.

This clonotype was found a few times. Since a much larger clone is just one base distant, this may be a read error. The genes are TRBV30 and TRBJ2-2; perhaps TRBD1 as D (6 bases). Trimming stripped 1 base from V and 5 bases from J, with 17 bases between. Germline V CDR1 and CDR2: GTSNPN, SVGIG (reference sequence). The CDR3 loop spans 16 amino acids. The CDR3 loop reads CAWSAFTQGFTGELFF. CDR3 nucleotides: TGTGCCTGGAGTGCCTTCACGCAGGGGTTTACCGGGGAGCTGTTTTTT.

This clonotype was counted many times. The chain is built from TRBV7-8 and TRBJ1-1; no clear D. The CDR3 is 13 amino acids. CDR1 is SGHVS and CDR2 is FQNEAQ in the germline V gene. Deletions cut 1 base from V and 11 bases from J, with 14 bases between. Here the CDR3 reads CASSLGTSPRAFF. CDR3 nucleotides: TGTGCCAGCAGCTTAGGGACGTCACCTCGGGCTTTCTTT.

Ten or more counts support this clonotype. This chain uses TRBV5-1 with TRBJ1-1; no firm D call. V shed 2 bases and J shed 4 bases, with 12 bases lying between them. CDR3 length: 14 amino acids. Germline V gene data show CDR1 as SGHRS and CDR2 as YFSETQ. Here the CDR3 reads CASSLGSAFTEAFF. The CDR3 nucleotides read TGCGCCAGCAGCTTAGGCAGCGCCTTCACTGAAGCTTTCTTT.

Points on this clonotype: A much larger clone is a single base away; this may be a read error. CDR3 loop: CASSDDGGATEAIF. The CDR3 bases are TGTGCCAGCAGTGACGACGGGGGAGCCACTGAAGCTATCTTT. The chain recombines TRBV25-1 with TRBJ1-1; D is possibly TRBD1 (5 bases). This CDR3 comprises 14 residues. From germline, CDR1 is MGHDK and CDR2 SYGVNS. Variable domain in full (rest from reference TRBV25-1 and TRBJ1-1): EADIYQTPRYLVIGTGKKITLECSQTMGHDKMYWYQQDPGMELHLIHYSYGVNSTEKGDLSSESTVSRIRTEHFPLTLESARPSHTSQYLCASSDDGGATEAIFGQGTRLTVV.

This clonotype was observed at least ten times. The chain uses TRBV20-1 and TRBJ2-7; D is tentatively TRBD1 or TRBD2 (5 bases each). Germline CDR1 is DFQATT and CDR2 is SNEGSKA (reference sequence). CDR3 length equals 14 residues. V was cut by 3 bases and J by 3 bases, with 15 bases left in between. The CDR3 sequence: CSASRPGPSYEQYF. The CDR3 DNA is TGCAGTGCTAGCAGACCGGGACCTAGCTACGAGCAGTACTTC.

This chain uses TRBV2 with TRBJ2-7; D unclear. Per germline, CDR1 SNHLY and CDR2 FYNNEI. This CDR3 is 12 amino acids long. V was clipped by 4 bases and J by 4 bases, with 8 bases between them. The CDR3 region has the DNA TGTGCCAGCAGTGGGGGAAAGTACGAGCAGTACTTC. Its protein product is CASSGGKYEQYF.

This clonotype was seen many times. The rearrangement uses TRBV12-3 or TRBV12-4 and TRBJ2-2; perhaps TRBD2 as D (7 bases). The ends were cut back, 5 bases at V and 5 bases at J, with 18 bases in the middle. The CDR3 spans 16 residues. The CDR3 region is CASSRWPGGQTGELFF. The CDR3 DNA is TGTGCCAGCAGTCGATGGCCCGGGGGGCAAACCGGGGAGCTGTTTTTT.

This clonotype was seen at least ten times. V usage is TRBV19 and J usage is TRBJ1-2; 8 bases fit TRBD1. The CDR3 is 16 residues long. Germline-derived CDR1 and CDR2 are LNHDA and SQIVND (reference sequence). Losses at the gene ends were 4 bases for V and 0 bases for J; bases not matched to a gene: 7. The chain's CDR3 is CASSTRTGTANYGYTF. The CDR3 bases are TGTGCCAGTAGTACTCGGACAGGGACAGCTAACTATGGCTACACCTTC.

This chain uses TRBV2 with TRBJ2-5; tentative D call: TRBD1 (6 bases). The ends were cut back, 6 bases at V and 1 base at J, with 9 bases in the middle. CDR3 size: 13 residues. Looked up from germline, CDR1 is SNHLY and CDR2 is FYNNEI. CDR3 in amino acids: CASRRDTQETQYF. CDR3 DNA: TGTGCCAGCAGACGGGACACCCAAGAGACCCAGTACTTC.

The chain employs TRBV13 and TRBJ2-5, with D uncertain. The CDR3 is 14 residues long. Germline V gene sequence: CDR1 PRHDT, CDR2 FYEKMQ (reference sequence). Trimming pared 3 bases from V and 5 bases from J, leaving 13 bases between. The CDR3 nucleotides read TGTGCCAGCAGCTTCGGACCGCTGAAGGAGACCCAGTACTTC. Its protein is CASSFGPLKETQYF. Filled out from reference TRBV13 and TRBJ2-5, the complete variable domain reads AAGVIQSPRHLIKEKRETATLKCYPIPRHDTVYWYQQGPGQDPQFLISFYEKMQSDKGSIPDRFSAQQFSDYHSELNMSSLELGDSALYFCASSFGPLKETQYFGPGTRLLVL.

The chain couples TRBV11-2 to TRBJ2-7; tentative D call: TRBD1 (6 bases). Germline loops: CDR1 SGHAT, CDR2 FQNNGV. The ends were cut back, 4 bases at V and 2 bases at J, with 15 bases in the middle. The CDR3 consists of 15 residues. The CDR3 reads CASSYHNRAPYEQYF. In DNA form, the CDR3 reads TGTGCCAGCAGCTACCACAACAGGGCGCCCTACGAGCAGTACTTC.

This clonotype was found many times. The CDR3, as DNA: TGTGCCAGCAGTTACTCAGGGTACCTAAATTCACCCCTCCACTTT. This gives the protein CASSYSGYLNSPLHF. The chain combines TRBV6-5 with TRBJ1-6; D gene ambiguous. This CDR3 is built from 15 residues. Germline V lookup: CDR1 MNHEY, CDR2 SVGAGI. Trimming removed 0 bases at V and 7 bases at J, with 10 bases between.

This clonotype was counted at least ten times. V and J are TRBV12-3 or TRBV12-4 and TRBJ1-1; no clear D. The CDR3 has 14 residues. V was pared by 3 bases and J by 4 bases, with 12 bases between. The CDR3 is CASSFGPVGTEAFF. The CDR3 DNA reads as TGTGCCAGCAGTTTCGGACCCGTGGGCACTGAAGCTTTCTTT.

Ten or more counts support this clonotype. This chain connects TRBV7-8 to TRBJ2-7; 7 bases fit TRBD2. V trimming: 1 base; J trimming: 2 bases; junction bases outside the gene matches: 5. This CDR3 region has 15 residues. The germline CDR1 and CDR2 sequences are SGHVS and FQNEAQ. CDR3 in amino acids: CASSLDAGATYEQYF. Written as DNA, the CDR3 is TGTGCCAGCAGCTTAGATGCGGGAGCAACCTACGAGCAGTACTTC.

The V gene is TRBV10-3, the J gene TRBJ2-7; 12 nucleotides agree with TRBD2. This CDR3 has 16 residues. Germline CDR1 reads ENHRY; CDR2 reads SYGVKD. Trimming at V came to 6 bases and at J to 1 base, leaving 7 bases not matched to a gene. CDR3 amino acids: CAIRGRTSGASYEQYF. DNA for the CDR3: TGTGCCATCAGGGGTAGGACTAGCGGGGCTTCCTACGAGCAGTACTTC.

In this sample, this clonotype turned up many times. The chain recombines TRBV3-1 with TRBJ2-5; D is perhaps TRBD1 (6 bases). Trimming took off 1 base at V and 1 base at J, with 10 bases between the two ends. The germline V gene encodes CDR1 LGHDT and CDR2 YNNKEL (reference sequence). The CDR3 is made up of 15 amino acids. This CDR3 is CASSQVDSVQETQYF. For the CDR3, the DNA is TGTGCCAGCAGCCAAGTGGACAGTGTCCAAGAGACCCAGTACTTC.